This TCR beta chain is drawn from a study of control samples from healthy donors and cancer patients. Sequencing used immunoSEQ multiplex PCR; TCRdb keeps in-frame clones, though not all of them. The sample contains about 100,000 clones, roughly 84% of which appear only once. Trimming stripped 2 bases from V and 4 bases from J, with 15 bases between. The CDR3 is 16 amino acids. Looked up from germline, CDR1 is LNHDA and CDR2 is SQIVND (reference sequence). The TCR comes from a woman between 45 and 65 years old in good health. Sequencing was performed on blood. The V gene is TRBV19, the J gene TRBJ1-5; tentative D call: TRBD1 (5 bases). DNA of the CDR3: TGTGCCAGTAGTATACCCGGTGGGAAGGGGAATCAGCCCCAGCATTTT. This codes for CASSIPGGKGNQPQHF. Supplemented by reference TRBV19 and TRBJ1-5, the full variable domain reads DGGITQSPKYLFRKEGQNVTLSCEQNLNHDAMYWYRQDPGQGLRLIYYSQIVNDFQKGDIAEGYSVSREKKESFPLTVTSAQKNPTAFYLCASSIPGGKGNQPQHFGDGTRLSIL.